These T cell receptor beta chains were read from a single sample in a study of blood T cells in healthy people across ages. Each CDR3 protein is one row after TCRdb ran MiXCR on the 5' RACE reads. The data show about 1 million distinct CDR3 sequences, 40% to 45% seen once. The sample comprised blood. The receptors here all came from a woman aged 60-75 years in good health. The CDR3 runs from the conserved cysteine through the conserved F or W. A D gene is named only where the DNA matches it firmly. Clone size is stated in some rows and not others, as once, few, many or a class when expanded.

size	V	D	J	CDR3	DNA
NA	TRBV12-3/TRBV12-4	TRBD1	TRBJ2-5	CASRGQGPQEAQYF	TGTGCCAGCAGGGGACAGGGCCCCCAAGAGGCCCAGTACTTC
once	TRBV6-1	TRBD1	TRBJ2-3	CASSAGTGGAYTQYF	TGTGCCAGCAGTGCCGGGACAGGGGGCGCATATACGCAGTATTTT
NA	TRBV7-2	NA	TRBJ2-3	CASSLASSADSTDTQYF	TGTGCCAGCAGCTTAGCCTCTAGCGCTGATAGCACAGATACGCAGTATTTT
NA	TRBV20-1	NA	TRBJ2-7	CSVRIGDLEQYF	TGCAGTGTTAGGATAGGGGACCTCGAGCAGTACTTC
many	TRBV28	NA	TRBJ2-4	CASSLLENIQYF	TGTGCCAGCAGTTTACTGGAAAACATTCAGTACTTC
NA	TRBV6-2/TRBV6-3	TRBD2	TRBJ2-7	CASSPWTSGRDNEQYF	TGTGCCAGCAGCCCCTGGACTAGCGGGAGGGACAATGAGCAGTACTTC
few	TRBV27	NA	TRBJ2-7	CASSLQWGRYEQYF	TGTGCCAGCAGCCTCCAGTGGGGACGGTACGAGCAGTACTTC
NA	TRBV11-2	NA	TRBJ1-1	CASSLFNSGGQAFF	TGTGCCAGCAGCTTATTTAATTCAGGAGGGCAAGCTTTCTTT
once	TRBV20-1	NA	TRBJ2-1	CSAPGTSRIYNEQFF	TGCAGTGCTCCAGGAACTTCCCGTATCTACAATGAGCAGTTCTTC
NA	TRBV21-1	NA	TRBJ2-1	CASSKVGHFNEQFF	TGTGCCAGCAGCAAAGTGGGGCACTTCAATGAGCAGTTCTTC
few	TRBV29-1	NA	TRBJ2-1	CSVAQQAYNEQFF	TGCAGCGTCGCACAACAGGCTTACAATGAGCAGTTCTTC
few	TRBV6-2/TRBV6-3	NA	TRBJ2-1	CASGDTPGCEQFF	TGTGCCAGTGGGGACACGCCCGGATGCGAGCAGTTCTTC
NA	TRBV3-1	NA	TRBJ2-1	CASSTRVGGPLSYNEQFF	TGTGCCAGCAGCACCCGGGTAGGGGGGCCTCTTTCCTACAATGAGCAGTTCTTC
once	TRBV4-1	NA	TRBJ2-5	CASSQDLRGLWEQYF	TGCGCCAGCAGCCAAGATCTTAGGGGGTTGTGGGAGCAGTACTTC
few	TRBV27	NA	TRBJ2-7	CASRGAGVSYEQYF	TGTGCCAGCCGCGGCGCTGGGGTTTCCTACGAGCAGTACTTC
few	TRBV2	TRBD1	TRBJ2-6	CASSVGQGSSGANVLTF	TGTGCCAGCAGTGTAGGACAGGGCTCTTCTGGGGCCAACGTCCTGACTTTC
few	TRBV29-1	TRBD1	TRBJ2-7	CSVDVEVQGAYEQYF	TGCAGCGTTGATGTGGAAGTGCAGGGGGCCTACGAGCAGTACTTC
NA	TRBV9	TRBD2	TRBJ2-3	CASSYGLAGAVETDTQYF	TGTGCCAGCAGTTACGGACTAGCGGGAGCGGTCGAAACAGATACGCAGTATTTT
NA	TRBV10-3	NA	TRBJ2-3	CAIKGLARTQYF	TGTGCCATCAAGGGGTTGGCTCGTACGCAGTATTTT
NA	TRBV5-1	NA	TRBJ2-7	CASSYSQGIGEIQYF	TGCGCCAGCAGTTATTCCCAGGGGATCGGAGAGATCCAGTACTTC
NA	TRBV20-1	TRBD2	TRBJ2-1	CSAISVLGGSGYTYNEQFF	TGCAGTGCTATCTCCGTGTTGGGCGGGAGCGGGTATACCTACAATGAGCAGTTCTTC
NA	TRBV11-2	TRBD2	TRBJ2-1	CASSLVAGGINEQFF	TGTGCCAGCAGCTTAGTAGCGGGAGGTATCAATGAGCAGTTCTTC
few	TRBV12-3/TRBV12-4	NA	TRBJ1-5	CASSRNNQPQHF	TGTGCCAGCAGTAGAAACAATCAGCCCCAGCATTTT
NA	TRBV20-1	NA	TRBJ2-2	CSAREQLATGELFF	TGCAGTGCTAGAGAACAACTAGCCACCGGGGAGCTGTTTTTT
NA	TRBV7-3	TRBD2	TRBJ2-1	CASSLSSGSGNEQFF	TGTGCCAGCAGCTTATCTAGCGGGAGTGGGAATGAGCAGTTCTTC
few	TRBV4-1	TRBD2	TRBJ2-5	CASSQASGRKEQYF	TGCGCCAGCAGCCAAGCTAGCGGGAGAAAAGAGCAGTACTTC
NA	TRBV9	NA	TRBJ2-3	CASSAGADSTDTQYF	TGTGCCAGCAGCGCCGGAGCGGATAGCACAGATACGCAGTATTTT
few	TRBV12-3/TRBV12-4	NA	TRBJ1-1	CASSRKIKARNTEAFF	TGTGCCAGCAGCAGAAAAATTAAGGCACGAAACACTGAAGCTTTCTTT
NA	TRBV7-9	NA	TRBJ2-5	CASSLPGARETQYF	TGTGCCAGCAGCTTACCAGGGGCGCGGGAGACCCAGTACTTC
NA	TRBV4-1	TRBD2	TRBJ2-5	CASSSRGGSASYGQYF	TGCGCCAGCAGCTCCCGGGGGGGGAGCGCTTCCTACGGGCAGTACTTC
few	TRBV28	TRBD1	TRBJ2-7	CASRGQGVSYEQYF	TGTGCCAGCAGGGGACAGGGGGTATCCTACGAGCAGTACTTC
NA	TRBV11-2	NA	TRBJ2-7	CASSGTANHEQYF	TGTGCCAGCAGCGGAACCGCTAACCACGAGCAGTACTTC
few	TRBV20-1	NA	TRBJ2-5	CSAGIPGVETQYF	TGCAGTGCTGGAATACCGGGCGTAGAGACCCAGTACTTC
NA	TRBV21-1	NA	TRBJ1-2	CASSKVGKWDSSRPDYGYTF	TGTGCCAGCAGCAAAGTGGGGAAGTGGGACAGTAGCAGACCTGACTATGGCTACACCTTC
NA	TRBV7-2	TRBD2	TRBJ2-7	CASSLQASGSYEQYF	TGTGCCAGCAGCTTACAGGCTAGCGGCTCCTACGAGCAGTACTTC
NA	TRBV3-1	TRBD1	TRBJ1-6	CASSQEGTGTNSPLHF	TGTGCCAGCAGCCAAGAAGGGACAGGGACTAATTCACCCCTCCACTTT
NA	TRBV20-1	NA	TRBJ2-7	CSARDRDHEQYF	TGCAGTGCTAGAGATCGGGACCACGAGCAGTACTTC
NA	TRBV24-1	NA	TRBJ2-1	CATSTPSEQFF	TGTGCCACCAGTACTCCAAGCGAGCAGTTCTTC
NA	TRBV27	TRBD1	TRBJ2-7	CAARDRSSYEQYF	TGTGCCGCACGGGACAGGAGCTCCTACGAGCAGTACTTC
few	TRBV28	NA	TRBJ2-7	CASSFGDWGEAEQYF	TGTGCCAGCAGTTTCGGGGACTGGGGAGAGGCCGAGCAGTACTTC
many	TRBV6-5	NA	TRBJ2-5	CASSYSGSTEETQYF	TGTGCCAGCAGTTACTCGGGGTCGACAGAAGAGACCCAGTACTTC
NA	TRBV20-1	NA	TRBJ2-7	CSARAGHLGEQYF	TGCAGTGCTAGAGCGGGGCACCTAGGCGAGCAGTACTTC
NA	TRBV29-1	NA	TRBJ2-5	CSVGGGTITTEQYF	TGCAGCGTCGGAGGGGGGACAATAACTACTGAGCAGTACTTC
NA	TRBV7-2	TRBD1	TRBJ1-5	CANSRTGGVGQPQHF	TGTGCCAACAGCAGGACAGGGGGAGTGGGTCAGCCCCAGCATTTT
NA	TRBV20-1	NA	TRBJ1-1	CSARDGWTEAFF	TGCAGTGCTAGAGATGGGTGGACTGAAGCTTTCTTT